These 8 T cell receptor beta chains were all obtained from the same sample, sequenced in a study of PD-L1 blockade in urothelial cancer. Time point of the sample: peripheral blood 6 weeks after treatment start. The table came from immunoSEQ multiplex PCR; TCRdb's copy has only in-frame clones and leaves some out. The top ten hold about 0.91% of the sample, which has around 80,000 clones, 80% to 95% seen once. The sequencing here drew on PBMCs, taken around atezolizumab (anti-PD-L1) treatment. Receptors originate from an elderly woman with urothelial cancer.

This rearrangement joins TRBV5-1 to TRBJ1-4; D possibly corresponds to TRBD1 (5 bases). V was cut by 2 bases and J by 3 bases, with 8 bases left in between. The CDR3 runs 14 residues. Germline V gene lookup returns CDR1 SGHRS and CDR2 YFSETQ. This CDR3 reads CASSLGAANEKLFF. The DNA for the CDR3 is TGCGCCAGCAGCTTAGGGGCGGCTAATGAAAAACTGTTTTTT.

The chain has TRBV5-6 and TRBJ1-1, with 9 bases aligning to TRBD1. CDR3 length: 15 residues. From germline, CDR1 is SGHDT and CDR2 YYEEEE. The V segment lost 5 bases and the J segment 7 bases; nucleotides outside the gene matches: 12. CDR3 DNA sequence: TGTGCCAGCAGGGCTAGACAGGGGGTATTCGGTGAAGCTTTCTTT. Its translation: CASRARQGVFGEAFF.

This clone was seen a single time. V gene TRBV5-4 combines with J gene TRBJ2-7; 13 positions match TRBD2. V gave up 4 bases and J gave up 1 base; unmatched junction bases: 14. Per the germline V gene, CDR1 is SGHNT and CDR2 is YYREEE (reference sequence). The CDR3 length is 19 residues. CDR3 in DNA: TGTGCCAGCAGCCCCTTGGGGACTAGCGGGATTATAGGGTCCTACGAGCAGTACTTC. This translates into CASSPLGTSGIIGSYEQYF.

The rearrangement links TRBV29-1 to TRBJ2-4; D is possibly TRBD2 (5 bases). The CDR3 sequence is 13 residues long. The germline gives CDR1 SQVTM, CDR2 ANQGSEA. Trimming removed 7 bases at V and 2 bases at J, with 12 bases between. Written as DNA, the CDR3 is TGCAGCGCCGCGGGTGGGACCAAAAACATTCAGTACTTC. It encodes CSAAGGTKNIQYF.

This chain uses TRBV28 with TRBJ1-1; D unclear. CDR3 length: 16 residues. V was pared by 2 bases and J by 1 base, with 14 bases between. Germline loops: CDR1 MDHEN, CDR2 SYDVKM. This chain's CDR3 is CASSLGLTPKNTEAFF. The CDR3 DNA is TGTGCCAGCAGTTTAGGACTCACCCCGAAGAACACTGAAGCTTTCTTT.

The J gene is TRBJ2-5, the V gene TRBV19; a weak D match, TRBD1 (6 bases). The germline V gene encodes CDR1 LNHDA and CDR2 SQIVND (reference sequence). The CDR3 is made up of 14 amino acids. Trimming removed 6 bases from V and 5 bases from J, with 16 bases in between. The CDR3 is CASSTPGAWETQYF. The CDR3 DNA is TGTGCCAGTAGCACCCCAGGGGCCTGGGAGACCCAGTACTTC.

In this sample, this clone turned up a few times. The same CDR3 can be traced to other DNA sequences in this sample. CDR3 loop: CATSRDRDRSSYRNQPQHF. In DNA form, the CDR3 reads TGTGCCACCAGCAGGGACCGGGACAGGAGCTCCTATCGCAATCAGCCCCAGCATTTT. The genes are TRBV15 and TRBJ1-5; 8 bases fit TRBD1. Trimming cost V 3 bases and J 2 bases; bases outside gene matches: 15. CDR1 is LNHNV, CDR2 YYDKDF, per germline (reference sequence). The CDR3 has 19 residues.

The rearrangement links TRBV9 to TRBJ1-2, with 7 bases identical to TRBD1. The ends lost 4 bases at V and 0 bases at J; junction bases unmatched: 9. CDR1 and CDR2 from the germline V gene are SGDLS and YYNGEE. The CDR3 is 16 amino acids. CDR3 bases: TGTGCCAGCAGCCCAACATTCGGACAGGCTAACTATGGCTACACCTTC. Translated, it gives CASSPTFGQANYGYTF.